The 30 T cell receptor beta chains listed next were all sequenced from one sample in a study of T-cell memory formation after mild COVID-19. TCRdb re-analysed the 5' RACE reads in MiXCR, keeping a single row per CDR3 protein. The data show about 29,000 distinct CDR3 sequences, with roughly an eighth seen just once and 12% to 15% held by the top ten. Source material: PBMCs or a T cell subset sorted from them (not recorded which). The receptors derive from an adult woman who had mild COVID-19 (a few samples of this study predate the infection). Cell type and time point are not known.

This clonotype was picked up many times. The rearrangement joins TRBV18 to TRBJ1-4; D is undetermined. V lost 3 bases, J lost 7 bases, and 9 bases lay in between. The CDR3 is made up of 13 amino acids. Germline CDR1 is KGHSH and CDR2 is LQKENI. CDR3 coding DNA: TGTGCCAGCTCACCGATTGTACGTGAAAAACTGTTTTTT. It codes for CASSPIVREKLFF.

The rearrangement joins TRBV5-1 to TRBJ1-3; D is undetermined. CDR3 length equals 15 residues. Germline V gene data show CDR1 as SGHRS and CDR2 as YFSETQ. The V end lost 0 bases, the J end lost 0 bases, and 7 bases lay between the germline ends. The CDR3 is CASSLGLISGNTIYF. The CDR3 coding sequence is TGCGCCAGCAGCTTGGGATTGATCTCTGGAAACACCATATATTTT.

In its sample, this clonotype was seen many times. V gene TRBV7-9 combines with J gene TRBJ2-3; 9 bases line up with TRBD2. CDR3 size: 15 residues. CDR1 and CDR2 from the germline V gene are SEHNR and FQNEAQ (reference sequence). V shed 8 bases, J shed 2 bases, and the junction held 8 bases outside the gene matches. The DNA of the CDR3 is TGTGCCAGCGGACCTATAGCGGGAGTCACAGATACGCAGTATTTT. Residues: CASGPIAGVTDTQYF.

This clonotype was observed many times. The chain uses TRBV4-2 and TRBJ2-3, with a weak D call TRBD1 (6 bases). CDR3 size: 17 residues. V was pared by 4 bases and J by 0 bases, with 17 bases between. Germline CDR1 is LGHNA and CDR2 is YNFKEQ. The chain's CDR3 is CASSPFTGQLSTDTQYF. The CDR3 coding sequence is TGTGCCAGCAGCCCATTTACCGGACAGCTAAGCACAGATACGCAGTATTTT.

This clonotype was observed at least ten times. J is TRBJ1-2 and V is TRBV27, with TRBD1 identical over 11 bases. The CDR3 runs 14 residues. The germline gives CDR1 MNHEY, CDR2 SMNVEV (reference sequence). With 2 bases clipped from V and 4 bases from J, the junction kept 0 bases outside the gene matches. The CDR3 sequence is CASSLGTGGYGYTF. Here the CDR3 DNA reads TGTGCCAGCAGTTTAGGGACAGGGGGCTATGGCTACACCTTC.

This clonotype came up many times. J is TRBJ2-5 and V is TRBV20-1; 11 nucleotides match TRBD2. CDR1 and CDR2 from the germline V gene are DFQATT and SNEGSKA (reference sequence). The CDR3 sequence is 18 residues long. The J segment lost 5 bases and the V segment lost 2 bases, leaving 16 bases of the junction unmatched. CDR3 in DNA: TGCAGTGCTAGATCTACCGCCTTACTAGCGGGAGTTCGGGAGACCCAGTACTTC. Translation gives CSARSTALLAGVRETQYF.

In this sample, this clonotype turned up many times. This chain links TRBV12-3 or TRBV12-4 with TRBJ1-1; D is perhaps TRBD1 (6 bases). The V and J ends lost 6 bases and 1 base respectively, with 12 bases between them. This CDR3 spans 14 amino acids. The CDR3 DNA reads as TGTGCCAGCAGCGGGGGGGCAGCGAACACTGAAGCTTTCTTT. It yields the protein CASSGGAANTEAFF.

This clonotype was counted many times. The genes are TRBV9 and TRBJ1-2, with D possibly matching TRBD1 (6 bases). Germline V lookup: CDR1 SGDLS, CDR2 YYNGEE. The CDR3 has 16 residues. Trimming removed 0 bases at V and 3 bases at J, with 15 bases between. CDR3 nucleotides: TGTGCCAGCAGCGTAGGAATGAGGGACACCTACTATGGCTACACCTTC. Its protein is CASSVGMRDTYYGYTF.

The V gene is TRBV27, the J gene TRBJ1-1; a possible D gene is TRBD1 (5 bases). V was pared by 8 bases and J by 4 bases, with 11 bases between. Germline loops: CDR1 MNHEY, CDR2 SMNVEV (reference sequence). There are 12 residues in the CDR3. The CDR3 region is CASGAGLTEAFF. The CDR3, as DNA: TGTGCCAGCGGTGCAGGGCTCACTGAAGCTTTCTTT.

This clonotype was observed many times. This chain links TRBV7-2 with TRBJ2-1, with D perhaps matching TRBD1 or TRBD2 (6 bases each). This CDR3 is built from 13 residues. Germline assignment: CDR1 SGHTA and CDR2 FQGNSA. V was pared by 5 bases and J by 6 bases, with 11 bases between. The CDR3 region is CASSIRGANEQFF. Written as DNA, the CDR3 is TGTGCCAGCAGCATAAGGGGGGCCAATGAGCAGTTCTTC. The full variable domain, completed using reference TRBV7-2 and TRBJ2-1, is GAGVSQSPSNKVTEKGKDVELRCDPISGHTALYWYRQSLGQGLEFLIYFQGNSAPDKSGLPSDRFSAERTGGSVSTLTIQRTQQEDSAVYLCASSIRGANEQFFGPGTRLTVL.

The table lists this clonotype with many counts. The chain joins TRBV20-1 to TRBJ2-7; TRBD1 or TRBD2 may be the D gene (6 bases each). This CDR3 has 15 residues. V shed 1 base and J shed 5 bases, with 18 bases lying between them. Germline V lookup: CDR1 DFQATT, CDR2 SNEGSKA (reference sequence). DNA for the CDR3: TGCAGTGCTAGAGGAGTCGGGGGCTTTAAGGACGAGCAGTACTTC. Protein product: CSARGVGGFKDEQYF.

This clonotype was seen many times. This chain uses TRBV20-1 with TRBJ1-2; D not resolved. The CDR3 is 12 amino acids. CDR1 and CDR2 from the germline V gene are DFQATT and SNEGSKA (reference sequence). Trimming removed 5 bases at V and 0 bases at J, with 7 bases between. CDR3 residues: CSAPSTNYGYTF. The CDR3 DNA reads TGCAGTGCTCCGTCCACTAACTATGGCTACACCTTC.

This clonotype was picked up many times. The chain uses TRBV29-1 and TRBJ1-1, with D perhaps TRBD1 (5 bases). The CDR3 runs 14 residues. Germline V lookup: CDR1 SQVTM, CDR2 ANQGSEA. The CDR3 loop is CSGSGASLIAQAFF. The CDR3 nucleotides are TGCAGTGGGAGTGGGGCGTCGTTGATAGCCCAAGCTTTCTTT.

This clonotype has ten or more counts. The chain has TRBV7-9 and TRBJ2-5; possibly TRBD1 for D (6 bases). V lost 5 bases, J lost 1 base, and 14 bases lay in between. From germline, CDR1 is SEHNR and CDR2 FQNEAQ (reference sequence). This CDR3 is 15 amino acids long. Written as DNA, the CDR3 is TGTGCCAGCAGCCGTACACAGGGTATCCAAGAGACCCAGTACTTC. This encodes CASSRTQGIQETQYF. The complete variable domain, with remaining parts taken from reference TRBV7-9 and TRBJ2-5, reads DTGVSQNPRHKITKRGQNVTFRCDPISEHNRLYWYRQTLGQGPEFLTYFQNEAQLEKSRLLSDRFSAERPKGSFSTLEIQRTEQGDSAMYLCASSRTQGIQETQYFGPGTRLLVL.

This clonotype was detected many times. This CDR3 is CASSLGGVGDTQYF. The CDR3 coding sequence is TGTGCCAGCAGTTTGGGCGGGGTAGGGGATACGCAGTATTTT. The chain couples TRBV12-3 or TRBV12-4 to TRBJ2-3; possibly TRBD2 for D (6 bases). V was clipped by 3 bases and J by 6 bases, with 13 bases between them. This CDR3 spans 14 amino acids.

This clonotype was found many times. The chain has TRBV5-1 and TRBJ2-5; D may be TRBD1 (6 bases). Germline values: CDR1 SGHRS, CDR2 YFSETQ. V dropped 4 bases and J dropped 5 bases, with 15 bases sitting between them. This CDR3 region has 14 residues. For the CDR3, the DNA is TGCGCCAGCAGCCCCGGTGGCCAGGGGGAGACCCAGTACTTC. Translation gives CASSPGGQGETQYF.

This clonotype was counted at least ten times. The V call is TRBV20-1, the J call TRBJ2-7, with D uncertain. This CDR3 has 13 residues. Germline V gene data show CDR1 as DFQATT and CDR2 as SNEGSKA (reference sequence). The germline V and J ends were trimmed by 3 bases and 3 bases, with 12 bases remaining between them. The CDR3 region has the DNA TGCAGTGCTAGGTCTCCCGTAAACTACGAGCAGTACTTC. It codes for CSARSPVNYEQYF.

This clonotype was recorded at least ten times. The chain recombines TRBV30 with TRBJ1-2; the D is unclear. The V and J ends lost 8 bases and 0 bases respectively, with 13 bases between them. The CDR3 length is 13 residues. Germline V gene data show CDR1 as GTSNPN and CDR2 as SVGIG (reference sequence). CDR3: CAHRASTNYGYTF. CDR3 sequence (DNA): TGTGCCCACCGGGCATCAACTAACTATGGCTACACCTTC. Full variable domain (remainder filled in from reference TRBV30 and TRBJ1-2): SQTIHQWPATLVQPVGSPLSLECTVEGTSNPNLYWYRQAAGRGLQLLFYSVGIGQISSEVPQNLSASRPQDRQFILSSKKLLLSDSGFYLCAHRASTNYGYTFGSGTRLTVV.

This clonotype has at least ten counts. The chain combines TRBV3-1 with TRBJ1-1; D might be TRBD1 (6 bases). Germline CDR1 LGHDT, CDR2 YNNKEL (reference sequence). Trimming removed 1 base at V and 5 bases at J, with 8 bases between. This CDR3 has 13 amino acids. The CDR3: CASSQATGTEAFF. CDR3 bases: TGTGCCAGCAGCCAAGCTACAGGGACTGAAGCTTTCTTT.

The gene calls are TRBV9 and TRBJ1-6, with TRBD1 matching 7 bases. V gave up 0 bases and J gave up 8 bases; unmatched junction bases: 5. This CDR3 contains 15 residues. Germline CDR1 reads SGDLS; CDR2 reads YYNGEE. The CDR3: CASSVGLDRDSPLHF. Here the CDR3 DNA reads TGTGCCAGCAGCGTAGGGCTAGACAGGGATTCACCCCTCCACTTT.

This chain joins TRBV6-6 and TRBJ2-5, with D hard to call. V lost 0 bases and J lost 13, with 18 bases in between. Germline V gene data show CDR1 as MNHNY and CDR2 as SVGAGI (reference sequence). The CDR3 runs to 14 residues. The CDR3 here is CASSYSTADLRPYF. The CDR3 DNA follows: TGTGCCAGCAGTTACTCGACGGCAGACCTACGACCGTACTTC.

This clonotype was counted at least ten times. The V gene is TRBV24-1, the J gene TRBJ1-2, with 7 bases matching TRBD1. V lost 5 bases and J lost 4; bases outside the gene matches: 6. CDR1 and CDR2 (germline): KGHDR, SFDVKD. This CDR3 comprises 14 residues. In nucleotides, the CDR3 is TGTGCCACCAGTGCCAGACAGGGATCCTATGGCTACACCTTC. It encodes CATSARQGSYGYTF.

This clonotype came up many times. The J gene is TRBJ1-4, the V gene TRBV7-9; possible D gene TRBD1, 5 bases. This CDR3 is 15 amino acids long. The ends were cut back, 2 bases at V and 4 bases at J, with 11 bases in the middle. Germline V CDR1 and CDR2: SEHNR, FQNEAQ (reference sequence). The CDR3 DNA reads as TGTGCCAGCAGCTTAAACCGCAGGGATAATGAAAAACTGTTTTTT. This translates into CASSLNRRDNEKLFF.

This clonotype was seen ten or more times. CDR3 protein: CSVDPRSTGAEQYF. DNA of the CDR3: TGCAGCGTTGATCCAAGGTCCACGGGGGCCGAGCAGTACTTC. The gene calls are TRBV29-1 and TRBJ2-7; D assignment may be TRBD1 or TRBD2 (6 bases each). The CDR3 has 14 amino acids. CDR1 and CDR2 from the germline V gene are SQVTM and ANQGSEA. Trimming removed 3 bases from V and 6 bases from J, with 18 bases in between.

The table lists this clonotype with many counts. CDR3 nucleotide sequence: TGTGCCAGCAGCAATCACCCCGGAGTTAACTATGGCTACACCTTC. Its translation is CASSNHPGVNYGYTF. The gene calls are TRBV21-1 and TRBJ1-2; the listed D gene, TRBD1, was not tested against the DNA. TRBV21-1 is designated a pseudogene. CDR3 length equals 15 residues.

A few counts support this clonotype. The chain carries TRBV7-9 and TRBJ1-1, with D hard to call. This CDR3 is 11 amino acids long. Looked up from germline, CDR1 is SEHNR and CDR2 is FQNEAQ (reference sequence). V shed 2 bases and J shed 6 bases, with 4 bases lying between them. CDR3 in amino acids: CASSLMAEAFF. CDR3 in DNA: TGTGCCAGCAGCTTAATGGCTGAAGCTTTCTTT.

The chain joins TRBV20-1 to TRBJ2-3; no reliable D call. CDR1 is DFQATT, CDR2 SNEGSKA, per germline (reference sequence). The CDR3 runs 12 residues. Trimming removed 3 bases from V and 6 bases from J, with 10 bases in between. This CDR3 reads CSASLPPDTQYF. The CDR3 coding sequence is TGCAGTGCTAGCTTACCCCCGGATACGCAGTATTTT.

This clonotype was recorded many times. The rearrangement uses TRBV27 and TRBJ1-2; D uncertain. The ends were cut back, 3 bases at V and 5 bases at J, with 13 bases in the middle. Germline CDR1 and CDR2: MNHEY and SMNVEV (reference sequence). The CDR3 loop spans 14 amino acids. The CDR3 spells CASSFSAGLYGYTF. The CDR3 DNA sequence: TGTGCCAGCAGTTTCTCGGCCGGGCTTTATGGCTACACCTTC.

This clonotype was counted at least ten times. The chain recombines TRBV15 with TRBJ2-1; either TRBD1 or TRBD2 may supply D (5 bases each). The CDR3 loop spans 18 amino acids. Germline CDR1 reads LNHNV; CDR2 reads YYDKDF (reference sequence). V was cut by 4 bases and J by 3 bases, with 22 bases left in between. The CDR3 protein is CATSTPKGTLQVYNEQFF. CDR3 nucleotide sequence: TGTGCCACCAGCACCCCCAAGGGGACGTTGCAGGTCTACAATGAGCAGTTCTTC.

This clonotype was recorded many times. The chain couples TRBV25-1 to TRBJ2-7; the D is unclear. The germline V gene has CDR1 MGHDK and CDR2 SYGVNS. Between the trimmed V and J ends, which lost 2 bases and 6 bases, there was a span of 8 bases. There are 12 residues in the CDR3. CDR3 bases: TGTGCCAGCAGTGAAGGTAGGGCCGAGCAGTACTTC. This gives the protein CASSEGRAEQYF.